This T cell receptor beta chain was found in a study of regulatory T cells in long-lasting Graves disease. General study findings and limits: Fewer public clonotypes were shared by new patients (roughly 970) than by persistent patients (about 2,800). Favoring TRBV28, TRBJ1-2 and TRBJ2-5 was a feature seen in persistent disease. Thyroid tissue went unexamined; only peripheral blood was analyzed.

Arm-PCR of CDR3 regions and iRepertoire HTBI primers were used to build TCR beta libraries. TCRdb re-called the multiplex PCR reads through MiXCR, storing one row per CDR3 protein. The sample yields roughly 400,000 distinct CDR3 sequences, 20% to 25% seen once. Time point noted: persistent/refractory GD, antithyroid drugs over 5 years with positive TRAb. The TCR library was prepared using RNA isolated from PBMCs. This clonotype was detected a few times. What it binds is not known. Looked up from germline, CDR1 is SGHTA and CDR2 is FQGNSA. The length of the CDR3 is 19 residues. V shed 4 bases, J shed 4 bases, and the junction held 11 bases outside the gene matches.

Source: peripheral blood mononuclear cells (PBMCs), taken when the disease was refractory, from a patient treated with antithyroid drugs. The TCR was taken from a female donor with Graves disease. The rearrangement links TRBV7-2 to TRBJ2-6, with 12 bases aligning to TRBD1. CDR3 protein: CASSSRAAGQGAGANVLTF. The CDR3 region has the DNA TGTGCCAGCAGCTCCCGGGCCGCGGGACAGGGGGCAGGGGCCAACGTCCTGACTTTC.